This T cell receptor beta chain was identified in a study of cytomegalovirus exposure and HLA in healthy donors. Overall study results and limits: Sequence variants that were highly shared formed a cluster that was likely a sequencing artifact. Several of the most significant clusters appeared, in a later analysis, to be linked to common viral pathogens. In an earlier analysis, productive rearrangement rates for most beta V segments clustered near 87% or 30%.

The PCR had 60 Vbeta and 13 Jbeta primers. Profiling relied on immunoSEQ multiplex PCR, and the TCRdb table lists in-frame clones only, not all of them. The table lists 150,000 to 200,000 clones, 86% of them singletons, with roughly 1.9% in the top ten. With respect to this clone: Its antigen is undetermined.

The CDR3 has 15 residues. Trimming took off 3 bases at V and 5 bases at J, with 12 bases between the two ends. Germline CDR1 reads SGDLS; CDR2 reads YYNGEE. J is TRBJ1-6 and V is TRBV9; perhaps TRBD1 as D (5 bases). Input material: PBMCs. The source is a woman between 18 and 29 years old in good health and CMV-seronegative. The CDR3 DNA sequence: TGTGCCAGCAGCGCCCGGGAGGGGAATAATTCACCCCTCCACTTT. Amino acids: CASSAREGNNSPLHF.